These 10 T cell receptor beta chains originate from one sample sequenced in a study of blood T cell repertoires in COVID-19. TCRdb keeps only in-frame clones here, not all; method: immunoSEQ multiplex PCR. The sample lists roughly 190,000 clones; roughly 80% were seen once. Sequencing was performed on PBMCs or T cells enriched from blood (not recorded which). The receptors stem from a woman aged 55-70 years with acute COVID-19.

This clone was observed a few times. The rearrangement joins TRBV6-5 to TRBJ1-6; tentative D call: TRBD1 (6 bases). This CDR3 contains 14 residues. Looked up from germline, CDR1 is MNHEY and CDR2 is SVGAGI. Deletions cut 6 bases from V and 6 bases from J, with 12 bases between. The chain's CDR3 is CASSPDRPNSPLHF. The CDR3 DNA sequence: TGTGCCAGCAGCCCCGACAGGCCTAATTCACCCCTCCACTTT.

This chain links TRBV18 with TRBJ1-5, with unresolved D. Trimming removed 0 bases from V and 0 bases from J, with 15 bases in between. This CDR3 has 18 residues. Germline V gives CDR1 KGHSH, CDR2 LQKENI. The CDR3 DNA reads TGTGCCAGCTCACCACCCCCCCCAGGTGCCTATAGCAATCAGCCCCAGCATTTT. The encoded protein is CASSPPPPGAYSNQPQHF.

V usage is TRBV27 and J usage is TRBJ1-1; D gene uncertain. Trimming pared 6 bases from V and 4 bases from J, leaving 9 bases between. CDR1 is MNHEY and CDR2 is SMNVEV in the germline V gene (reference sequence). There are 12 residues in the CDR3. In DNA form, the CDR3 reads TGTGCCAGCAGCTCCGTCGGCACTGAAGCTTTCTTT. It codes for CASSSVGTEAFF.

This rearrangement joins TRBV28 to TRBJ1-1; TRBD1 might be the D (5 bases). CDR3 length: 15 residues. In germline, CDR1 is MDHEN, CDR2 SYDVKM. Trimming took off 6 bases at V and 3 bases at J, with 17 bases between the two ends. The CDR3 reads CASRTPGGVDTEAFF. CDR3 DNA sequence: TGTGCCAGCAGGACCCCGGGGGGAGTTGACACTGAAGCTTTCTTT.

The J gene is TRBJ2-7, the V gene TRBV19; the D gene is possibly TRBD2 (6 bases). Germline-derived CDR1 and CDR2 are LNHDA and SQIVND (reference sequence). The CDR3 runs to 16 residues. V was shortened by 1 base and J by 4 bases, with 17 bases between the two germline ends. The DNA for the CDR3 is TGTGCCAGTAGTATAGTACCTGGGACTGGCGATTACGAGCAGTACTTC. This translates into CASSIVPGTGDYEQYF.

The J gene is TRBJ2-6, the V gene TRBV2; no reliable D call. V gave up 1 base and J gave up 0 bases, with 7 bases separating them. This CDR3 comprises 16 residues. Germline values: CDR1 SNHLY, CDR2 FYNNEI. This chain's CDR3 is CASSEDLFSGANVLTF. CDR3 nucleotide sequence: TGTGCCAGCAGTGAAGATCTATTCTCTGGGGCCAACGTCCTGACTTTC.

The rearrangement links TRBV6-4 to TRBJ2-5; maybe TRBD2 (6 bases). The germline gives CDR1 MRHNA, CDR2 SNTAGT. Trimming took 6 bases from V and 5 from J, leaving 13 bases between them. CDR3 length: 13 residues. CDR3 DNA: TGTGCCAGCAGCGGAGGGCCATCGGAGACCCAGTACTTC. Its protein is CASSGGPSETQYF.

The V and J genes are TRBV11-2 and TRBJ2-1, with D possibly TRBD1 on 7 matching bases. V was shortened by 5 bases and J by 10 bases, with 15 bases between the two germline ends. The CDR3 is 13 residues long. Germline V gene data show CDR1 as SGHAT and CDR2 as FQNNGV. The DNA of the CDR3 is TGTGCCAGCAGCCCGCGGGACAGAGGGGAGCAGTTCTTC. This gives the protein CASSPRDRGEQFF.

The V and J genes are TRBV5-6 and TRBJ2-1; 14 positions agree with TRBD2. This CDR3 comprises 13 residues. The germline V gene encodes CDR1 SGHDT and CDR2 YYEEEE. After removal of 4 bases from V and 16 bases from J, the junction contained 7 bases not matched to a gene. The chain's CDR3 is CASSLGLAGGQFF. Here the CDR3 DNA reads TGTGCCAGCAGCCTCGGACTAGCGGGGGGTCAATTCTTC.

J is TRBJ1-4 and V is TRBV4-2, with D possibly TRBD1 on 5 matching bases. V lost 4 bases, J lost 3 bases, and 12 bases lay in between. This CDR3 comprises 15 residues. Germline CDR1 is LGHNA and CDR2 is YNFKEQ. The CDR3 here is CASSPREGSNEKLFF. The DNA for the CDR3 is TGTGCCAGCAGCCCTCGGGAGGGGTCTAATGAAAAACTGTTTTTT.